There are many counts of the clone carrying this T cell receptor (beta chain). This specimen comes from a study of identical twins. TCRdb processed the 5' RACE reads anew with MiXCR; each CDR3 protein has one entry. There are about 690,000 distinct CDR3 sequences in the sample; over 20% occur only once, and 4% to 5.5% lies in the top ten. The sample also formed part of further work on T cells expressing NK-cell markers.

This receptor was obtained from a woman aged 18-29 years in good health. The sample consisted of PBMCs.

CDR3 DNA: TGCAGTGCTAGAAATACTAGGAAAGGGTCCTACAATGAGCAGTTCTTC. This gives the protein CSARNTRKGSYNEQFF. This chain connects TRBV20-1 to TRBJ2-1; the D gene is possibly TRBD2 (5 bases). The CDR3 totals 16 residues. The germline gives CDR1 DFQATT, CDR2 SNEGSKA (reference sequence). With 2 bases removed from V and 1 base from J, the gap between germline ends came to 15 bases.